The 17 T cell receptor beta chains given below trace back to one sample, sequenced in a study of control samples from healthy donors and cancer patients. The repertoire was sequenced with immunoSEQ multiplex PCR; TCRdb's copy has only in-frame clones and lacks some. The sample carries about 78,000 clones, 85% to 90% recorded once. Sequenced sample: blood. These receptors were taken from a woman between 55 and 75 years old in good health.

V is TRBV5-1 and J is TRBJ2-3, with D perhaps given as TRBD1 or TRBD2 (5 bases each). The ends were cut back, 4 bases at V and 1 base at J, with 10 bases in the middle. CDR1 and CDR2 (germline): SGHRS, YFSETQ. CDR3 length: 14 amino acids. The CDR3 DNA sequence: TGCGCCAGCAGCCGAGGGGACGGCACAGATACGCAGTATTTT. Protein product: CASSRGDGTDTQYF.

The chain couples TRBV7-9 to TRBJ1-1; the D gene is possibly TRBD1 (6 bases). The CDR3 consists of 12 residues. V lost 11 bases and J 3 bases, leaving 13 bases between the germline ends. Per the germline V gene, CDR1 is SEHNR and CDR2 is FQNEAQ (reference sequence). The DNA for the CDR3 is TGTGCCGGGAATAGGGGGGACACTGAAGCTTTCTTT. This encodes CAGNRGDTEAFF.

This clone was observed once. The gene calls are TRBV29-1 and TRBJ1-2; TRBD1 matches 12 bases. V shed 4 bases, J shed 7 bases, and the junction held 10 bases outside the gene matches. Germline V gene lookup returns CDR1 SQVTM and CDR2 ANQGSEA. This CDR3 comprises 15 residues. The CDR3: CSVGSRDRGLGGYTF. CDR3 nucleotides: TGCAGCGTTGGCTCCCGGGACAGGGGGCTGGGTGGCTACACCTTC. The whole variable domain, filled in from reference TRBV29-1 and TRBJ1-2, reads SAVISQKPSRDICQRGTSLTIQCQVDSQVTMMFWYRQQPGQSLTLIATANQGSEATYESGFVIDKFPISRPNLTFSTLTVSNMSPEDSSIYLCSVGSRDRGLGGYTFGSGTRLTVV.

V gene TRBV6-2 or TRBV6-3 combines with J gene TRBJ2-1; TRBD2 agrees at 10 bases. This CDR3 spans 16 amino acids. Unmatched junction bases numbered 1, after V lost 0 bases and J lost 2 bases. The germline V gene has CDR1 MNHEY and CDR2 SVGEGT. The CDR3 DNA is TGTGCCAGCAGTTACTCTAGCGGGAGGACCTACAATGAGCAGTTCTTC. Encoded protein: CASSYSSGRTYNEQFF.

This chain joins TRBV6-2 or TRBV6-3 and TRBJ2-7; no firm D call. Germline loops: CDR1 MNHEY, CDR2 SVGEGT. The CDR3 loop spans 14 amino acids. Trimming took 4 bases from V and 5 from J, leaving 15 bases between them. CDR3 coding DNA: TGTGCCAGCAGTTTAATCGGGTGGGCGGACGAGCAGTACTTC. Its translation: CASSLIGWADEQYF.

The J gene is TRBJ2-7, the V gene TRBV19; D perhaps matches TRBD1 (6 bases). Per germline, CDR1 LNHDA and CDR2 SQIVND (reference sequence). The length of the CDR3 is 18 residues. With 5 bases removed from V and 0 bases from J, the gap between germline ends came to 23 bases. Here the CDR3 reads CASSAGYSSRDTSYEQYF. The CDR3 DNA sequence: TGTGCCAGTAGTGCCGGTTACTCATCCCGGGACACCTCCTACGAGCAGTACTTC.

This rearrangement joins TRBV6-5 to TRBJ1-1; D unclear. Germline CDR1 MNHEY, CDR2 SVGAGI. CDR3 length: 15 residues. V gave up 10 bases and J gave up 2 bases, with 20 bases separating them. CDR3 amino acids: CATRGVLWSNTEAFF. CDR3 sequence (DNA): TGTGCCACGCGGGGTGTCCTGTGGTCTAACACTGAAGCTTTCTTT.

This clone appeared once. V is TRBV9 and J is TRBJ2-1; D remains unclear. The CDR3 totals 14 residues. V gave up 2 bases and J gave up 7 bases, with 13 bases separating them. Looked up from germline, CDR1 is SGDLS and CDR2 is YYNGEE. CDR3: CASSVLSVQNEQFF. The CDR3 DNA reads TGTGCCAGCAGCGTCTTATCAGTACAGAATGAGCAGTTCTTC. The entire variable domain, with the rest obtained from reference TRBV9 and TRBJ2-1, is as follows: DSGVTQTPKHLITATGQRVTLRCSPRSGDLSVYWYQQSLDQGLQFLIQYYNGEERAKGNILERFSAQQFPDLHSELNLSSLELGDSALYFCASSVLSVQNEQFFGPGTRLTVL.

V gene TRBV19 combines with J gene TRBJ2-7; the match to TRBD1 covers 7 bases. CDR3 length equals 15 residues. Germline V gene data show CDR1 as LNHDA and CDR2 as SQIVND (reference sequence). V was pared by 4 bases and J by 4 bases, with 10 bases of the junction left unmatched. The CDR3 bases are TGTGCCAGTAGTAACAGGGGTGTCGATTGGTACGAGCAGTACTTC. This sequence encodes CASSNRGVDWYEQYF.

V usage is TRBV6-2 or TRBV6-3 and J usage is TRBJ2-7; TRBD2 agrees at 8 bases. This CDR3 is 19 amino acids long. Germline V gives CDR1 MNHEY, CDR2 SVGEGT. After removal of 3 bases from V and 1 base from J, the junction contained 17 bases not matched to a gene. CDR3 protein: CASSYSPASGGGTSYEQYF. For the CDR3, the DNA is TGTGCCAGCAGTTATTCTCCGGCCAGCGGGGGTGGAACTTCCTACGAGCAGTACTTC.

V and J are TRBV11-2 and TRBJ2-3, with D perhaps TRBD2 (6 bases). Trimming stripped 5 bases from V and 2 bases from J, with 14 bases between. The germline V gene has CDR1 SGHAT and CDR2 FQNNGV. The CDR3 consists of 15 residues. CDR3 loop: CASSQVGGYTDTQYF. Written as DNA, the CDR3 is TGTGCCAGCAGCCAGGTTGGGGGGTACACAGATACGCAGTATTTT.

The chain combines TRBV6-6 with TRBJ2-4; D possibly corresponds to TRBD1 (7 bases). The V gene lost 4 bases and the J gene lost 7 bases, with 14 bases spanning the gap. Germline-derived CDR1 and CDR2 are MNHNY and SVGAGI (reference sequence). This CDR3 is built from 14 residues. This CDR3 is CASSLEAGGNIQYF. The CDR3 DNA follows: TGTGCCAGCAGTTTGGAGGCAGGGGGGAACATTCAGTACTTC.

This chain links TRBV10-3 with TRBJ1-1; tentative D call: TRBD1 (5 bases). The germline V and J ends were trimmed by 8 bases and 2 bases, with 12 bases remaining between them. The CDR3 length is 13 residues. Germline-derived CDR1 and CDR2 are ENHRY and SYGVKD. CDR3 sequence: CAIEAQVNTEAFF. The CDR3 region has the DNA TGTGCCATCGAGGCACAGGTTAACACTGAAGCTTTCTTT.

The chain uses TRBV6-5 and TRBJ1-2; D might be TRBD1 (6 bases). The germline V gene encodes CDR1 MNHEY and CDR2 SVGAGI. V dropped 4 bases and J dropped 5 bases, with 14 bases sitting between them. This CDR3 spans 14 amino acids. CDR3 amino acids: CASSFHRVGYGYTF. DNA of the CDR3: TGTGCCAGCAGTTTCCACAGGGTTGGGTATGGCTACACCTTC.

In this sample, this clone turned up once. The sample carries other DNA sequences with the same CDR3. The rearrangement links TRBV28 to TRBJ1-2; 9 nucleotides match TRBD1. This CDR3 is 12 amino acids long. Germline V gives CDR1 MDHEN, CDR2 SYDVKM. V shed 7 bases, J shed 5 bases, and the junction held 2 bases outside the gene matches. CDR3: CASTTGGYGYTF. CDR3 bases: TGTGCCAGCACGACAGGGGGATATGGCTACACCTTC.

The V call is TRBV7-9, the J call TRBJ1-4; D ambiguous. V lost 2 bases, J lost 4 bases, and 8 bases lay in between. The CDR3 is 14 residues long. Per the germline V gene, CDR1 is SEHNR and CDR2 is FQNEAQ (reference sequence). In nucleotides, the CDR3 is TGTGCCAGCAGCTTACGAAGGGATAATGAAAAACTGTTTTTT. This gives the protein CASSLRRDNEKLFF.

CDR3 sequence reads: CASSLGPSDGYTF. The CDR3 DNA follows: TGCGCCAGCAGCTTGGGTCCGTCGGATGGCTACACCTTC. V usage is TRBV5-1 and J usage is TRBJ1-2; D remains unclear. The CDR3 contains 13 residues. Germline V gene data show CDR1 as SGHRS and CDR2 as YFSETQ. Trimming removed 0 bases from V and 6 bases from J, with 9 bases in between. Complete variable domain (other parts from reference TRBV5-1 and TRBJ1-2): KAGVTQTPRYLIKTRGQQVTLSCSPISGHRSVSWYQQTPGQGLQFLFEYFSETQRNKGNFPGRFSGRQFSNSRSEMNVSTLELGDSALYLCASSLGPSDGYTFGSGTRLTVV.